These 19 T cell receptor beta chains came from one sample sequenced in a study of regulatory T cells in long-lasting Graves disease. Time point specified: newly diagnosed GD, antithyroid drugs for less than 3 months. Preparation of the TCR library used RNA extracted from PBMCs. Sequencing libraries for TCR beta were prepared with iRepertoire HTBI primers and Arm-PCR of CDR3 regions. TCRdb analysed the multiplex PCR reads with MiXCR anew, one entry per CDR3 protein. The sample shows about 470,000 distinct CDR3 sequences, 15% of them seen only once. The sample was also reused in another study, on T cells in Graves' hyperthyroidism and ophthalmopathy.

The specimen was peripheral blood mononuclear cells (PBMCs), collected at new diagnosis, from a patient treated with antithyroid drugs. These receptors all come from a woman aged 25 to 45 with Graves disease.

This clonotype was counted many times. This rearrangement joins TRBV27 to TRBJ2-1; the D gene is possibly TRBD2 (5 bases). The CDR3 loop spans 14 amino acids. Germline CDR1 is MNHEY and CDR2 is SMNVEV (reference sequence). Trimming pared 3 bases from V and 3 bases from J, leaving 9 bases between. DNA for the CDR3: TGTGCCAGCAGTTTTCTGGGAGACTACAATGAGCAGTTCTTC. It translates to CASSFLGDYNEQFF.

In this sample, this clonotype turned up a few times. The chain uses TRBV24-1 and TRBJ1-3; TRBD1 is a possible D gene (6 bases). Germline CDR1 reads KGHDR; CDR2 reads SFDVKD. V gave up 10 bases and J gave up 4 bases, with 13 bases separating them. This CDR3 is built from 13 residues. The CDR3 region has the DNA TGTGCCACGCAGGGGAGTAGAGGAAACACCATATATTTT. Its translation: CATQGSRGNTIYF.

This clonotype was observed many times. The rearrangement joins TRBV20-1 to TRBJ1-4; 10 bases fit TRBD1. V trimming: 0 bases; J trimming: 10 bases; junction bases outside the gene matches: 5. There are 14 residues in the CDR3. The germline CDR1 and CDR2 sequences are DFQATT and SNEGSKA (reference sequence). CDR3 DNA: TGCAGTGCTAGAGACGGGACAGGGGAGGGAAAACTGTTTTTT. Amino acid sequence: CSARDGTGEGKLFF.

This clonotype was counted many times. The chain has TRBV11-2 and TRBJ2-7; D may be TRBD1 (6 bases). The germline V and J ends were trimmed by 6 bases and 6 bases, with 15 bases remaining between them. Germline loops: CDR1 SGHAT, CDR2 FQNNGV. This CDR3 comprises 13 residues. DNA of the CDR3: TGTGCCAGCAGTTTACCAGGGGTGAGCGAGCAGTACTTC. Encoded protein: CASSLPGVSEQYF. Complete variable domain (other parts from reference TRBV11-2 and TRBJ2-7): EAGVAQSPRYKIIEKRQSVAFWCNPISGHATLYWYQQILGQGPKLLIQFQNNGVVDDSQLPKDRFSAERLKGVDSTLKIQPAKLEDSAVYLCASSLPGVSEQYFGPGTRLTVT.

This rearrangement joins TRBV5-5 to TRBJ1-6, with D possibly matching TRBD1 (6 bases). V shed 3 bases and J shed 4 bases, with 8 bases lying between them. Germline values: CDR1 SGHKS, CDR2 YYEKEE (reference sequence). The CDR3 is made up of 14 amino acids. Here the CDR3 reads CASSYRDYNSPLHF. The CDR3 region has the DNA TGTGCCAGCAGCTACAGGGATTATAATTCACCCCTCCACTTT.

Ten or more counts support this clonotype. V and J are TRBV11-2 and TRBJ2-7, with TRBD1 matching over 7 bases. V lost 2 bases, J lost 6 bases, and 4 bases stayed unmatched. CDR1 is SGHAT and CDR2 is FQNNGV in the germline V gene. This CDR3 has 13 amino acids. The CDR3 nucleotides read TGTGCCAGCAGCTTAACAGGGGACGGCGAGCAGTACTTC. Amino acid sequence: CASSLTGDGEQYF.

This chain uses TRBV4-2 with TRBJ1-2; D perhaps matches TRBD1 (6 bases). V was shortened by 0 bases and J by 4 bases, with 15 bases between the two germline ends. This CDR3 has 16 amino acids. The germline CDR1 and CDR2 sequences are LGHNA and YNFKEQ. CDR3 residues: CASSQEFEGGFYGYTF. The CDR3 DNA follows: TGTGCCAGCAGCCAAGAGTTTGAAGGGGGGTTCTATGGCTACACCTTC.

This clonotype was seen ten or more times. The V and J genes are TRBV15 and TRBJ2-7; 11 nucleotides agree with TRBD1. CDR1 is LNHNV, CDR2 YYDKDF, per germline (reference sequence). The CDR3 loop spans 15 amino acids. With 5 bases clipped from V and 5 bases from J, the junction kept 8 bases outside the gene matches. CDR3 nucleotides: TGTGCCACCAGCGGGCCGGGACAGGGGGACGACGAGCAGTACTTC. This encodes CATSGPGQGDDEQYF.

This clonotype was seen ten or more times. The chain uses TRBV12-3 or TRBV12-4 and TRBJ1-1, with 9 bases lining up with TRBD1. There are 17 residues in the CDR3. Trimming at V came to 7 bases and at J to 1 base, leaving 13 bases not matched to a gene. The CDR3 bases are TGTGCCAGCACCCTTTCCGGGACAGGGTATGCGAACACTGAAGCTTTCTTT. Amino acid sequence: CASTLSGTGYANTEAFF.

There are many counts of this clonotype. This chain joins TRBV12-3 or TRBV12-4 and TRBJ2-3; TRBD1 is a possible D gene (6 bases). V was trimmed by 6 bases and J by 1 base, leaving 11 bases between them. This CDR3 spans 14 amino acids. The CDR3 is CASSRPGGTDTQYF. CDR3 nucleotides: TGTGCCAGCAGCCGTCCAGGGGGCACAGATACGCAGTATTTT.

In its sample, this clonotype was seen many times. This rearrangement joins TRBV20-1 to TRBJ1-5; no clear D. The CDR3 runs 13 residues. From germline, CDR1 is DFQATT and CDR2 SNEGSKA (reference sequence). V lost 5 bases and J lost 3, with 11 bases in between. The CDR3 spells CSAVRSLNQPQHF. The DNA of the CDR3 is TGCAGTGCTGTTCGCAGCCTCAATCAGCCCCAGCATTTT.

The J gene is TRBJ1-1, the V gene TRBV29-1; possibly TRBD1 for D (5 bases). Trimming shortened V by 0 bases and J by 6 bases, and 8 bases separated the two germline ends. Germline values: CDR1 SQVTM, CDR2 ANQGSEA. The CDR3 totals 12 residues. The CDR3 here is CSVEETVSEAFF. The CDR3, as DNA: TGCAGCGTTGAAGAGACAGTCTCTGAAGCTTTCTTT.

This clonotype was counted many times. The V call is TRBV2, the J call TRBJ2-3, with D tentatively TRBD1 (7 bases). The J call may be wrong; the DNA end is better matched by TRBJ2-7. The V gene's germline CDR1 is SNHLY and CDR2 FYNNEI. CDR3 size: 14 residues. CDR3 residues: CASSESGRDSEQYF. The CDR3 region has the DNA TGTGCCAGCAGTGAAAGTGGGCGGGACAGCGAGCAGTACTTC.

The chain has TRBV28 and TRBJ1-3; a weak D match, TRBD1 (5 bases). The germline V gene encodes CDR1 MDHEN and CDR2 SYDVKM. V was cut by 4 bases and J by 8 bases, with 18 bases left in between. The CDR3 consists of 15 residues. The CDR3 DNA reads TGTGCCAGCAGTTATAACAGGATCGGCGGGGACACCATATATTTT. This codes for CASSYNRIGGDTIYF.

On this clonotype: It may be a read error: a sequence one base away is much more abundant. The chain is built from TRBV12-3 or TRBV12-4 and TRBJ2-2; perhaps TRBD2 as D (6 bases). The CDR3 consists of 17 residues. CDR3 region: CASSLALLSGPTGEPFF. In DNA form, the CDR3 reads TGTGCCAGCAGTTTAGCGCTTCTTAGCGGTCCCACCGGGGAGCCGTTTTTT.

This clonotype appeared many times. The rearrangement joins TRBV10-2 to TRBJ1-2, with 7 bases fitting TRBD1. The CDR3 runs to 14 residues. V gave up 2 bases and J gave up 3 bases; unmatched junction bases: 3. From germline, CDR1 is WSHSY and CDR2 SAAADI. CDR3 protein: CASSETGVHYGYTF. CDR3 bases: TGCGCCAGCAGTGAGACAGGGGTTCACTATGGCTACACCTTC.

This clonotype has a handful of counts. V gene TRBV19 combines with J gene TRBJ2-3, with D perhaps TRBD1 or TRBD2 (6 bases each). The CDR3 consists of 15 residues. V gave up 8 bases and J gave up 6 bases, with 21 bases separating them. Germline assignment: CDR1 LNHDA and CDR2 SQIVND (reference sequence). CDR3 nucleotide sequence: TGTGCCAGTCGGAAGCTAGCGCCTAGGGGGGATACGCAGTATTTT. Its translation is CASRKLAPRGDTQYF.

The genes are TRBV7-9 and TRBJ2-3; 8 nucleotides agree with TRBD2. CDR3 length equals 16 residues. Germline V gene lookup returns CDR1 SEHNR and CDR2 FQNEAQ (reference sequence). V lost 5 bases and J lost 2; bases outside the gene matches: 9. CDR3 sequence reads: CASSPRGSGDTDTQYF. CDR3 nucleotide sequence: TGTGCCAGCAGCCCTCGGGGTAGCGGGGACACAGATACGCAGTATTTT.

This clonotype has ten or more counts. The V gene is TRBV20-1, the J gene TRBJ2-7, with D possibly called TRBD1 or TRBD2 (6 bases each). Germline V gene data show CDR1 as DFQATT and CDR2 as SNEGSKA (reference sequence). The CDR3 is 13 amino acids. Trimming stripped 6 bases from V and 3 bases from J, with 15 bases between. CDR3: CSARGAGNYEQYF. In DNA form, the CDR3 reads TGCAGTGCGAGGGGGGCAGGGAACTACGAGCAGTACTTC.